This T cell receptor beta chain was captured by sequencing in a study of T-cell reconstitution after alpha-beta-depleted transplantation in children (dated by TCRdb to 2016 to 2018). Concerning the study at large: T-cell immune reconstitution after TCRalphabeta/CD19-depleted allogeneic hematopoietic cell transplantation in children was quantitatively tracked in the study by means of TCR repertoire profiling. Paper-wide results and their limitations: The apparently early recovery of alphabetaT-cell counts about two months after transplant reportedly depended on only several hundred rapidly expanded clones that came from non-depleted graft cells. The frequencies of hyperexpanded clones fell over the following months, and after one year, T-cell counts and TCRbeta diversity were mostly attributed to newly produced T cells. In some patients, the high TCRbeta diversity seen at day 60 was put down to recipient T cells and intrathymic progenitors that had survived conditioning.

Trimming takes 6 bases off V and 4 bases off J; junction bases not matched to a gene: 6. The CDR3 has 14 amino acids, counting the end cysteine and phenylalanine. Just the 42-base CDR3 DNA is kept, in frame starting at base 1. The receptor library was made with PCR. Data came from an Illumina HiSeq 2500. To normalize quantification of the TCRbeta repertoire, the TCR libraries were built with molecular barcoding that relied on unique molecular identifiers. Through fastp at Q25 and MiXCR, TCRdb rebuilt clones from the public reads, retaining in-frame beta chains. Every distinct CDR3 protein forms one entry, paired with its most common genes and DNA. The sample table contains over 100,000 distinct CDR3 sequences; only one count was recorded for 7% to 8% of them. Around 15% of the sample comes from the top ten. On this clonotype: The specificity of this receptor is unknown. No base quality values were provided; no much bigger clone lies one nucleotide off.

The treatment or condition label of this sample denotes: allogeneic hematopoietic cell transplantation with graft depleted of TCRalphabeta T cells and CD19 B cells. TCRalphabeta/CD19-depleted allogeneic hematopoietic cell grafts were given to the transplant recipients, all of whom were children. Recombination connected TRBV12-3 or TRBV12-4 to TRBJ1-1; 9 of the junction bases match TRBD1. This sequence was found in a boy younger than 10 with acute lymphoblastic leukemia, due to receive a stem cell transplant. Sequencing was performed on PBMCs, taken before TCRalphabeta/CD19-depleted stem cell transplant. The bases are TGTGCCAGCAGGGGGACAGGGAAGGTCACTGAAGCTTTCTTT. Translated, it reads CASRGTGKVTEAFF.